This TCR beta chain was observed in a study of OX40 agonist ivuxolimab in advanced cancers. Study-level background: The costimulatory receptor OX40 (CD134) was targeted by ivuxolimab, a fully human IgG2 agonistic monoclonal antibody. Of the roughly 51 dose-escalation patients, hepatocellular carcinoma was present in about 20, melanoma in some 15, renal cell carcinoma in 9 and head and neck cancer in 9. Intravenous ivuxolimab was administered to patients every 2 weeks at six dose levels: 0.01, 0.1, 0.3, 1.5, 3 and 10 mg/kg. The monotherapy dose-escalation portion (N of about 50 patients) of the phase I ivuxolimab trial is reported in the paper. The point of sequencing TCRbeta in the periphery was to test whether ivuxolimab changed TCR sequence diversity and drove clonal T-cell expansion. Partial responses occurred in three dose-escalation patients, of whom one had hepatocellular carcinoma and two had cutaneous melanoma. Prior anti-PD-1, anti-PD-L1 or anti-CTLA-4 therapy was permitted, and checkpoint inhibitors had been received by about 44% of dose-escalation patients. In the dose-escalation cohort, 82.7% of patients were male, and the mean age was approximately 60 years, with a range of 23 to 79.

Overall study outcomes, separate from this receptor: At doses of 0.1 to 3.0 mg/kg, clonal expansion of both CD4+ and CD8+ blood T cells was observed from baseline to week 6. Antigen specificity was not determined for the clonally expanded peripheral T cells. Partial responders in the 0.1-3.0 mg/kg groups had among the lowest normalized peripheral clonal expansion, especially among CD8+ T cells. Low levels of normalized T-cell clonal expansion were also shown by some nonresponding patients. After ivuxolimab, more expanded clones were found on average in CD8+ T cells than in CD4+ T cells.

Patients with autoimmune disease history or receiving systemic immunosuppression were excluded from the trial. Peripheral blood for TCR sequencing was collected from all dose cohorts at baseline, on cycle 4 day 1, and on cycle 7 day 1. Samples came from an open-label, multicenter, first-in-human phase I dose-escalation trial of ivuxolimab. Adults with locally advanced or metastatic melanoma, renal cell, hepatocellular, or head and neck squamous cell carcinoma were enrolled in the trial. Before TCR sequencing, CD4+ and CD8+ T cells were separately sorted from peripheral blood. The CDR3 covers 11 residues, taking in both the cysteine and the phenylalanine. The CDR3 DNA has 33 bases and is translated from base 1. For sequencing of the TCRbeta CDR3 region, genomic DNA was extracted from the sorted cells. The immunoSEQ Assay was used to sequence the TCRbeta CDR3 regions. The table was pulled from immuneACCESS by TCRdb, which kept in-frame rearrangements only. Such tables lose some clones; where checked, under half of the loss comes from unresolved V genes, and the rest has no known cause. Counted in this sample were roughly 97,000 clones; around 90% of them appeared once. The ten most abundant clones make up under 0.8% of the sample.

With respect to this clone: This receptor's antigen is unknown. Qualities for individual bases were not recorded, and no much larger clone is one base off.

This material consisted of CD4+ or CD8+ T cells sorted from blood, taken in a trial of the OX40 agonist ivuxolimab. The rearranged segments are TRBV21-1 and TRBJ2-3. TRBV21-1 is deemed a pseudogene. This receptor was obtained from an adult with an advanced solid tumor such as melanoma, head and neck, liver or kidney cancer. The DNA sequence is as follows: TGTGCCAGCAGCATCACAGATACGCAGTATTTT. Its protein product is CASSITDTQYF.